The table lists the clone carrying this T cell receptor beta chain with a count of one. Its antigen remains unknown. The CDR3 loop spans 16 amino acids. The sample originates from a study of CD8 T cells in Susac syndrome. Regarding the study as a whole: Expansion of clones was not seen in the CD4+ T cell repertoires of Susac syndrome.

After extraction with the RNeasy kit, about 0.45 to 1 ug of the RNA was reverse transcribed using random hexamers. Using its own MiXCR run on the immunoSEQ multiplex PCR reads, TCRdb lists one record per CDR3 protein. The data hold some 250,000 distinct CDR3 sequences, with 90% to 96% observed a single time. Sequencing was carried out using CD4+ T cells from PBMCs. The rearrangement joins TRBV12-2 to TRBJ2-5. TRBV12-2 is shown as a pseudogene. The origin of this receptor is a human donor with Susac syndrome. CDR3 nucleotide sequence: TGTGCAAGTCGCTTAGCGCACCGAAACACTGAAGAGACCCAGTACTTC. This translates into CASRLAHRNTEETQYF.